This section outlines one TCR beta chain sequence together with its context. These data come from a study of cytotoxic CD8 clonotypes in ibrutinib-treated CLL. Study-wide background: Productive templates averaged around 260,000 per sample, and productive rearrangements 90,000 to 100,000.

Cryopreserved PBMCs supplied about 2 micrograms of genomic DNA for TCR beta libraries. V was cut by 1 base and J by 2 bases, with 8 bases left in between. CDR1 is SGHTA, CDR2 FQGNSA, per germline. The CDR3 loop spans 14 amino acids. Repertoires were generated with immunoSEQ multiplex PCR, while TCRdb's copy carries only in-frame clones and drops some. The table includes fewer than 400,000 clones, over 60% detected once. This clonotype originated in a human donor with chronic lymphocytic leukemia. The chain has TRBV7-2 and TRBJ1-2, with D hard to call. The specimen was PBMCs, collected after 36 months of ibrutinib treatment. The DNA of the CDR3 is TGTGCCAGCAGCTTAGTACGACAAAACTATGGCTACACCTTC. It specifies CASSLVRQNYGYTF.